The T cell receptor (beta chain) described here comes from a study of cytomegalovirus exposure and HLA in healthy donors. The PCR employed 60 Vbeta primers together with 13 Jbeta primers. Here immunoSEQ multiplex PCR was the method, and the copy in TCRdb shows in-frame clones only, minus some. The table for this sample gives tens of thousands of clones. Notes on this clone: The target antigen is unknown.

The ends were cut back, 1 base at V and 4 bases at J, with 8 bases in the middle. Germline V gives CDR1 SGHTA, CDR2 FQGNSA. The CDR3 is 15 residues long. Study results and caveats: Common viral pathogens seemed, in a later analysis, to connect with several of the most significant clusters.

The sequencing input was PBMCs. The sequence was obtained from a woman aged 40 to 50 in good health and CMV-seronegative. This sequence joins TRBV7-2 and TRBJ2-6; D is uncertain. The CDR3 loop is CASSLGPLGANVLTF. In DNA form, the CDR3 reads TGTGCCAGCAGCTTAGGGCCCCTCGGGGCCAACGTCCTGACTTTC.